One sample yielded the 21 T cell receptor beta chains listed below, sequenced in a study of Graves' ophthalmopathy and Graves' hyperthyroidism. Amplification of the TCR beta CDR3 regions used RNA transcripts (as template). The library came from an HTBI-primed first-round RT-PCR and a second-round multiplex PCR. TCRdb called the multiplex PCR reads again in MiXCR, with one record for every CDR3 protein. The table has about 740,000 distinct CDR3 sequences, around 40% seen once. Material for sequencing was peripheral blood. The receptor set was obtained from an adult man with Graves' ophthalmopathy.

This chain joins TRBV10-3 and TRBJ2-7; 10 positions match TRBD1. V was clipped by 5 bases and J by 4 bases; unmatched bases: 5. The CDR3 totals 14 residues. Germline CDR1 and CDR2: ENHRY and SYGVKD. The CDR3 coding sequence is TGTGCCATCAGTTATAGGACAGGGGGATACGAGCAGTACTTC. This sequence encodes CAISYRTGGYEQYF.

This clonotype has just a few counts. This chain connects TRBV24-1 to TRBJ2-2; D could derive from TRBD1 or TRBD2 (6 bases each). The CDR3 covers 16 residues. CDR1 is KGHDR, CDR2 SFDVKD, per germline. Trimming removed 5 bases at V and 2 bases at J, with 14 bases between. The DNA for the CDR3 is TGTGCCACCAGTGGCGGGGCAGGGGCTAACACCGGGGAGCTGTTTTTT. Its translation: CATSGGAGANTGELFF.

In its sample, this clonotype was seen many times. The chain links TRBV29-1 to TRBJ1-2; D might be TRBD1 (5 bases). This CDR3 is built from 13 residues. Germline V gives CDR1 SQVTM, CDR2 ANQGSEA. V lost 2 bases, J lost 8 bases, and 15 bases lay in between. Here the CDR3 DNA reads TGCAGCGTTGAAAGGGGCAGGGTAGGCGGCTACACCTTC. Its protein product is CSVERGRVGGYTF.

The table lists this clonotype with many counts. The CDR3 reads CASSSLTGKSNQPQHF. The CDR3 DNA is TGTGCCAGCAGCTCCTTGACAGGGAAGAGCAATCAGCCCCAGCATTTT. This chain links TRBV3-1 with TRBJ1-5; 7 nucleotides align to TRBD1. Looked up from germline, CDR1 is LGHDT and CDR2 is YNNKEL (reference sequence). V shed 5 bases and J 1 base; nucleotides not matched to a gene: 8. This CDR3 comprises 16 residues. Filled out from reference TRBV3-1 and TRBJ1-5, the complete variable domain reads DTAVSQTPKYLVTQMGNDKSIKCEQNLGHDTMYWYKQDSKKFLKIMFSYNNKELIINETVPNRFSPKSPDKAHLNLHINSLELGDSAVYFCASSSLTGKSNQPQHFGDGTRLSIL.

Turning to this clonotype: A much larger clone lies one base from this, so it may be a read error. The chain combines TRBV25-1 with TRBJ1-2; the D is unclear. The germline V gene has CDR1 MGHDK and CDR2 SYGVNS. The CDR3 is 14 residues long. V was cut by 6 bases and J by 3 bases, with 14 bases left in between. The CDR3 coding sequence is TGTGCCAGCAGCTTAGAAGGGCCGTACTATGGCTACACCTTC. Residues: CASSLEGPYYGYTF.

This clonotype was seen more than once but under ten times. The V call is TRBV19, the J call TRBJ2-5; 8 bases fit TRBD1. The length of the CDR3 is 16 residues. Losses at the gene ends were 3 bases for V and 5 bases for J; bases not matched to a gene: 11. Germline V CDR1 and CDR2: LNHDA, SQIVND (reference sequence). The CDR3 loop reads CASSISRRGLGETQYF. The CDR3 nucleotides are TGTGCCAGTAGTATCTCTCGCAGGGGGCTTGGTGAGACCCAGTACTTC. The full variable domain, its missing parts supplied by reference TRBV19 and TRBJ2-5, is DGGITQSPKYLFRKEGQNVTLSCEQNLNHDAMYWYRQDPGQGLRLIYYSQIVNDFQKGDIAEGYSVSREKKESFPLTVTSAQKNPTAFYLCASSISRRGLGETQYFGPGTRLLVL.

A note on this clonotype: One end of the junction varies from germline; a read error may be responsible. The genes are TRBV9 and TRBJ2-7, with D unclear. The CDR3 runs to 14 residues. CDR1 is SGDLS, CDR2 YYNGEE, per germline. The CDR3 DNA sequence: TGCGCCAGCAGTTCTCGGTTGGTGGACTACGAGCAGTACTTC. Protein sequence: CASSSRLVDYEQYF.

To note about this clonotype: A much bigger clone sits one base away, suggesting this may be a read error. This rearrangement joins TRBV2 to TRBJ1-2, with D possibly TRBD1 on 6 matching bases. CDR1 is SNHLY and CDR2 is FYNNEI in the germline V gene. The CDR3 totals 12 residues. The CDR3 here is CAGSDRTYGYTF. The DNA for the CDR3 is TGTGCCGGCAGTGACAGGACCTATGGCTACACCTTC.

This chain joins TRBV10-2 and TRBJ1-6; D possibly corresponds to TRBD1 (6 bases). The germline CDR1 and CDR2 sequences are WSHSY and SAAADI. V was clipped by 4 bases and J by 2 bases, with 9 bases between them. There are 15 residues in the CDR3. CDR3 sequence: CASSARDTYNSPLHF. CDR3 in DNA: TGCGCCAGCAGTGCCAGGGACACCTATAATTCACCCCTCCACTTT.

Only a few counts were recorded for this clonotype. This sequence joins TRBV20-1 and TRBJ1-6; TRBD1 matches 7 bases. Per germline, CDR1 DFQATT and CDR2 SNEGSKA (reference sequence). V dropped 3 bases and J dropped 0; count of bases not matched to a gene: 8. The CDR3 runs to 17 residues. CDR3 region: CSARGQPRSSYNSPLHF. The CDR3 DNA sequence: TGCAGTGCTAGGGGACAGCCGAGGAGCTCCTATAATTCACCCCTCCACTTT.

This clonotype was observed many times. The chain employs TRBV5-8 and TRBJ1-6; D may be TRBD1 (5 bases). Looked up from germline, CDR1 is SGHTS and CDR2 is YDEGEE. The CDR3 covers 15 residues. V was cut by 0 bases and J by 8 bases, with 12 bases left in between. CDR3 amino acids: CASSLAQGPHSPLHF. The CDR3 region has the DNA TGTGCCAGCAGCTTGGCTCAGGGACCCCATTCACCCCTCCACTTT.

V is TRBV15 and J is TRBJ1-2, with 8 bases that match TRBD1. The germline V gene has CDR1 LNHNV and CDR2 YYDKDF (reference sequence). The ends lost 10 bases at V and 8 bases at J; junction bases unmatched: 15. This CDR3 spans 14 amino acids. The CDR3 loop is CASSSRQGSVGYTF. For the CDR3, the DNA is TGTGCCAGCAGTTCCCGACAGGGGTCGGTGGGCTACACCTTC.

This clonotype has only a few counts. DNA for the CDR3: TGTGCCTGGAGTATCGGGGAACAAGAGACCCAGTACTTC. Translated, it gives CAWSIGEQETQYF. The chain carries TRBV30 and TRBJ2-5; perhaps TRBD2 as D (5 bases). Trimming removed 2 bases at V and 2 bases at J, with 9 bases between. The CDR3 runs 13 residues. Germline loops: CDR1 GTSNPN, CDR2 SVGIG (reference sequence).

In the case of this clonotype: A much larger clonotype is one base distant, so this may be a read error. The rearrangement joins TRBV19 to TRBJ2-2; D might be TRBD1 or TRBD2, each matching 5 bases. Germline V gives CDR1 LNHDA, CDR2 SQIVND (reference sequence). The CDR3 consists of 15 residues. As DNA, the CDR3 is TGTGCCAGTAGTATCATGACAGATCATGACGGGGAGCTGCTTTTT. Translation gives CASSIMTDHDGELLF.

This chain uses TRBV12-3 or TRBV12-4 with TRBJ1-1; D unclear. CDR3 size: 13 residues. V gave up 3 bases and J gave up 6 bases, with 11 bases separating them. The CDR3 sequence is CASSFEKNSEAFF. CDR3 nucleotides: TGTGCCAGCAGTTTTGAGAAAAACTCTGAAGCTTTCTTT.

This clonotype was counted ten times or more. The chain joins TRBV7-2 to TRBJ1-5; D is uncertain. Germline-derived CDR1 and CDR2 are SGHTA and FQGNSA. The CDR3 runs 13 residues. The V gene lost 1 base and the J gene lost 3 bases, with 4 bases spanning the gap. The CDR3 sequence is CASSLGYNQPQHF. Here the CDR3 DNA reads TGTGCCAGCAGCTTAGGCTACAATCAGCCCCAGCATTTT.

This chain connects TRBV29-1 to TRBJ2-7, with TRBD1 identical over 8 bases. J gave up 2 bases and V 8 bases, and 11 bases lay outside the gene matches. Germline CDR1 and CDR2: SQVTM and ANQGSEA. The CDR3 is 14 residues long. The CDR3 DNA follows: TGCAGCTTACGGCTACAGGGGGATCCCTACGAGCAGTACTTC. This encodes CSLRLQGDPYEQYF.

This clonotype was counted ten times or more. CDR3 region: CASNLDRGLHTEAFF. CDR3 bases: TGTGCCAGCAACCTGGACAGGGGGCTGCACACTGAAGCTTTCTTT. The chain carries TRBV2 and TRBJ1-1, with 11 bases matching TRBD1. This CDR3 is 15 amino acids long. The trim removed 7 bases at V and 3 bases at J, leaving 7 bases unmatched. CDR1 is SNHLY, CDR2 FYNNEI, per germline.

This clonotype was detected only a few times. The V call is TRBV20-1, the J call TRBJ2-5; 7 bases map to TRBD2. In germline, CDR1 is DFQATT, CDR2 SNEGSKA (reference sequence). V lost 3 bases and J lost 3; bases outside the gene matches: 4. The CDR3 totals 13 residues. CDR3 nucleotide sequence: TGCAGTGCTAGTGCTAGCGGTAAAGAGACCCAGTACTTC. It yields the protein CSASASGKETQYF.

The genes are TRBV29-1 and TRBJ2-2; the match to TRBD1 covers 8 bases. Germline loops: CDR1 SQVTM, CDR2 ANQGSEA. J was trimmed by 1 base and V by 7 bases; bases with no gene match: 8. The CDR3 loop spans 15 amino acids. As DNA, the CDR3 is TGCAGCGCCCAATTTGACAGGGGGAACACCGGGGAGCTGTTTTTT. Amino acid sequence: CSAQFDRGNTGELFF.

This clonotype was observed at least ten times. The chain combines TRBV7-9 with TRBJ1-1; D gene unclear. Germline CDR1 SEHNR, CDR2 FQNEAQ (reference sequence). CDR3 length equals 14 residues. V was trimmed by 5 bases and J by 0 bases, leaving 10 bases between them. The CDR3 reads CASSPTAVNTEAFF. CDR3 nucleotide sequence: TGTGCCAGCAGCCCTACCGCAGTGAACACTGAAGCTTTCTTT.